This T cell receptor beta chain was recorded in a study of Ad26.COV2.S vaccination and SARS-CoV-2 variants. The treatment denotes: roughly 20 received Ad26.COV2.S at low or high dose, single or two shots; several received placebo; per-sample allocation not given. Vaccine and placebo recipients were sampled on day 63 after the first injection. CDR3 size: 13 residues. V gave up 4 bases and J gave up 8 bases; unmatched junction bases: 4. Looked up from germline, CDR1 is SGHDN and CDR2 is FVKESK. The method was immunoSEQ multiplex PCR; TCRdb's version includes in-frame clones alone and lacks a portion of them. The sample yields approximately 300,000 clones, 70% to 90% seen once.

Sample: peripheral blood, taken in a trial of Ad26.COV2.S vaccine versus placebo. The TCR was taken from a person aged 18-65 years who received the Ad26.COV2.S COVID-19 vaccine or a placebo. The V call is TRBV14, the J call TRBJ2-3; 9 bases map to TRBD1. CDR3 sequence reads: CASSLTGGSTQYF. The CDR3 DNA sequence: TGTGCCAGCAGCCTAACAGGGGGCTCTACGCAGTATTTT. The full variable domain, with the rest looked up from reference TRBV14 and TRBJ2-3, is EAGVTQFPSHSVIEKGQTVTLRCDPISGHDNLYWYRRVMGKEIKFLLHFVKESKQDESGMPNNRFLAERTGGTYSTLKVQPAELEDSGVYFCASSLTGGSTQYFGPGTRLTVL.